The present entry profiles one T cell receptor (beta chain) with its context. This sample was included in a study of blood T cell repertoires in COVID-19. Study overall: COVID-19 samples, acute and convalescent, were from the United States, Italy and Spain.

Which cohort a participant joined came from the clinical history participants gave. The assay was immunoSEQ multiplex PCR, and TCRdb's table has in-frame clones only and misses some. The sample contains 200,000 or so clones, approximately 92% of which appear only once. The CDR3 covers 15 residues. Trimming cost V 6 bases and J 6 bases; bases outside gene matches: 8. Germline V gene lookup returns CDR1 SNHLY and CDR2 FYNNEI. Source material: PBMCs or T cells enriched from blood (not recorded which). The sequence was collected from a woman between 40 and 50 years old with acute COVID-19. The chain uses TRBV2 and TRBJ2-2; TRBD1 matches 9 bases. The DNA for the CDR3 is TGTGCCAGCAGAAAGGGACAGGGTACGGCCGGGGAGCTGTTTTTT. This codes for CASRKGQGTAGELFF. Together with reference TRBV2 and TRBJ2-2, the CDR3 gives the full variable domain: EPEVTQTPSHQVTQMGQEVILRCVPISNHLYFYWYRQILGQKVEFLVSFYNNEISEKSEIFDDQFSVERPDGSNFTLKIRSTKLEDSAMYFCASRKGQGTAGELFFGEGSRLTVL.